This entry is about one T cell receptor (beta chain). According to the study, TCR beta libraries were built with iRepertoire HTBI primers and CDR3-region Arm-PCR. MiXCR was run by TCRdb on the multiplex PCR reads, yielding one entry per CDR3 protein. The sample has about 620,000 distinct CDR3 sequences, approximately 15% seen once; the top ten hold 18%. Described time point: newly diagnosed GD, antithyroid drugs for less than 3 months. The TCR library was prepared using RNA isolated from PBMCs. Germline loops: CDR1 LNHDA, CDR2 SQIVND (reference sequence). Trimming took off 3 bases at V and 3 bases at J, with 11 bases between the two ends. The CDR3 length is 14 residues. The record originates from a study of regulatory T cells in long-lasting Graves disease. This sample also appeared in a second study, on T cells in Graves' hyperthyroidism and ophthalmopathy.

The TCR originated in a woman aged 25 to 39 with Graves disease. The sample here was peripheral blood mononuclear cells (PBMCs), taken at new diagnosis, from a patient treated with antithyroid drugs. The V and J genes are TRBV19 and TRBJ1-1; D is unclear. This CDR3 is CASSIEVGYTEAFF. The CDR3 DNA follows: TGTGCCAGTAGTATCGAGGTCGGTTACACTGAAGCTTTCTTT. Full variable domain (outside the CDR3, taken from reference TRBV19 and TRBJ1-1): DGGITQSPKYLFRKEGQNVTLSCEQNLNHDAMYWYRQDPGQGLRLIYYSQIVNDFQKGDIAEGYSVSREKKESFPLTVTSAQKNPTAFYLCASSIEVGYTEAFFGQGTRLTVV.